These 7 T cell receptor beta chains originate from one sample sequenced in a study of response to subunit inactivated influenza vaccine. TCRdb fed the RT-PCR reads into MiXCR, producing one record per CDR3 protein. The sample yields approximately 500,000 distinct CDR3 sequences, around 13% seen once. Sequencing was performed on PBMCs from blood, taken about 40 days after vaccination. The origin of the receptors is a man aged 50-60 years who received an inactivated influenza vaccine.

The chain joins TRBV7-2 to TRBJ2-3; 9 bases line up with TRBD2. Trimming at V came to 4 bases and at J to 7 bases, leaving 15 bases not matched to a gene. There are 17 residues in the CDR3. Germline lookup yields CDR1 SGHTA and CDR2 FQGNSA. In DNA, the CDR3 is TGTGCCAGCAGCTCCTCTTCAGGAGCGGGGGGACAATATACGCAGTATTTT. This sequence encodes CASSSSSGAGGQYTQYF.

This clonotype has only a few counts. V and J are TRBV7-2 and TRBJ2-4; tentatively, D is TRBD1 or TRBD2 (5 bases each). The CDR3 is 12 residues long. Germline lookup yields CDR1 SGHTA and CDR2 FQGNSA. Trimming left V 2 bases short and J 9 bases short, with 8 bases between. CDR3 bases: TGTGCCAGCAGCTTACCGAGGGGCATTCAGTACTTC. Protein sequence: CASSLPRGIQYF.

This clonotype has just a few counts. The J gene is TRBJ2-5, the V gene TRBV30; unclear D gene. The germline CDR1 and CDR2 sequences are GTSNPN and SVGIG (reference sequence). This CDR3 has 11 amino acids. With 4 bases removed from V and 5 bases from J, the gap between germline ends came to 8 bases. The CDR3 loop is CAWTPVETQYF. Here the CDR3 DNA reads TGTGCCTGGACCCCTGTCGAGACCCAGTACTTC.

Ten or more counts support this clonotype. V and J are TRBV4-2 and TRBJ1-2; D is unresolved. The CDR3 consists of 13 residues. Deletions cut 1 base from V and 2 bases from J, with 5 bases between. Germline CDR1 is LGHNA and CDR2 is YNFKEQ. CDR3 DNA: TGTGCCAGCAGCCAAGGGGAAAACTATGGCTACACCTTC. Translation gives CASSQGENYGYTF.

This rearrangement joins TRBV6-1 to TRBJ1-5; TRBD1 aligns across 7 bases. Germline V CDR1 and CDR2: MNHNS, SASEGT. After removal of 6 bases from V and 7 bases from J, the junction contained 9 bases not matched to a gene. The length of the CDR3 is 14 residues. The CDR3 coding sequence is TGTGCCAGCAGCTCCGACAGGGTCCGCCAGCCCCAGCATTTT. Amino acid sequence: CASSSDRVRQPQHF.

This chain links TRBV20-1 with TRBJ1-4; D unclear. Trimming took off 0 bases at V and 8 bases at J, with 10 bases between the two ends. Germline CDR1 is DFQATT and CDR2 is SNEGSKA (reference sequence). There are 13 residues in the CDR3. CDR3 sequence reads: CSARDRMEEKLFF. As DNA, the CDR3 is TGCAGTGCTAGAGACAGGATGGAGGAAAAACTGTTTTTT.

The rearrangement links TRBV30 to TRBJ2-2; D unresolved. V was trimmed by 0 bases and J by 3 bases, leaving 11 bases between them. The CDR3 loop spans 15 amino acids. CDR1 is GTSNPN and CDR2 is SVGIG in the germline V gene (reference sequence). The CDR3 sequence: CAWSVWAIYTGELFF. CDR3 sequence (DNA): TGTGCCTGGAGTGTTTGGGCAATTTACACCGGGGAGCTGTTTTTT.